This TCR delta chain comes out of a study of gamma-delta T cells after stem cell transplantation. With CATT, TCRdb re-called clones from the RT-PCR reads. Counted here are roughly 1,500 delta-chain clones, 45% to 50% occurring once; the ten biggest clones make up approximately 41%. Germline V gene lookup returns CDR1 GEAIGNYY and CDR2 EKD. The CDR3 runs to 21 residues. Concerning this clone: At one of its ends the junction is not consistent with the germline gene, which may arise from a read error.

This TCR was recovered from a human donor. It is not recorded whose cells these are; they may come from a transplant donor. The chain links TRDV2 to TRDJ3; 9 nucleotides match TRDD3. The sequenced sample was gamma-delta T cells. CDR3 coding DNA: TGTGCCTGTGACACCGGATCGCTGGGGATACGGGACTCCTGGGACACCCGACCGATGTTTTTC. Translation: CACDTGSLGIRDSWDTRPMFF.